This entry lists 30 T cell receptor beta chains sequenced from one sample in a study of CD4 T cell repertoires in COVID-19. Profiling relied on immunoSEQ multiplex PCR, and the TCRdb table lists in-frame clones only, not all of them. The sample yields 65,000 to 95,000 clones, about 80% seen once. This material consisted of CD4+ T cells from peripheral blood, taken after recovery from COVID-19. The receptors here all came from a human donor who had COVID-19.

V usage is TRBV2 and J usage is TRBJ1-3; perhaps TRBD1 as D (5 bases). The CDR3 spans 15 residues. V was trimmed by 7 bases and J by 2 bases, leaving 15 bases between them. Germline V gives CDR1 SNHLY, CDR2 FYNNEI. CDR3 in amino acids: CASTFPGATGNTIYF. The CDR3 DNA sequence: TGTGCCAGCACCTTTCCTGGGGCTACTGGAAACACCATATATTTT. Drawing the rest from reference TRBV2 and TRBJ1-3, the complete variable domain is EPEVTQTPSHQVTQMGQEVILRCVPISNHLYFYWYRQILGQKVEFLVSFYNNEISEKSEIFDDQFSVERPDGSNFTLKIRSTKLEDSAMYFCASTFPGATGNTIYFGEGSWLTVV.

The gene calls are TRBV5-1 and TRBJ1-4, with D unresolved. CDR1 SGHRS and CDR2 YFSETQ come from the germline V gene. V was trimmed by 0 bases and J by 6 bases, leaving 9 bases between them. The length of the CDR3 is 14 residues. The CDR3 region is CASSLGRRYEKLFF. The CDR3 DNA reads as TGCGCCAGCAGCTTGGGCAGGCGGTATGAAAAACTGTTTTTT.

The V gene is TRBV30, the J gene TRBJ2-1; D unclear. The CDR3 spans 17 residues. Germline values: CDR1 GTSNPN, CDR2 SVGIG (reference sequence). The germline V and J ends were trimmed by 2 bases and 0 bases, with 17 bases remaining between them. The CDR3: CAWSRVGVESSYNEQFF. CDR3 sequence (DNA): TGTGCCTGGAGTCGGGTGGGTGTAGAAAGCTCCTACAATGAGCAGTTCTTC.

The gene calls are TRBV3-1 (or the pseudogene TRBV3-2) and TRBJ1-2; D uncertain. V was pared by 4 bases and J by 0 bases, with 9 bases between. The CDR3 is 14 amino acids. CDR1 is LGHDT, CDR2 YNNKEL, per germline (reference sequence). The CDR3 here is CASSRGPTNYGYTF. The CDR3 DNA is TGTGCCAGCAGCCGAGGACCTACTAACTATGGCTACACCTTC.

This chain uses TRBV28 with TRBJ1-5, with D perhaps TRBD1 (6 bases). The CDR3 spans 13 residues. Trimming cost V 6 bases and J 2 bases, with 8 bases left between them. Germline V gene sequence: CDR1 MDHEN, CDR2 SYDVKM. The CDR3 sequence: CASRYRGNQPQHF. CDR3 in DNA: TGTGCCAGCAGGTACAGGGGCAATCAGCCCCAGCATTTT.

In this sample, this clone turned up a few times. The CDR3 protein is CASSFGRDGYGYTF. CDR3 DNA sequence: TGTGCCAGCAGCTTTGGCCGGGACGGCTATGGCTACACCTTC. This chain links TRBV7-9 with TRBJ1-2; possibly TRBD1 for D (5 bases). The germline gives CDR1 SEHNR, CDR2 FQNEAQ (reference sequence). This CDR3 is 14 amino acids long. Trimming took off 3 bases at V and 4 bases at J, with 12 bases between the two ends.

This clone appeared once. J is TRBJ1-2 and V is TRBV29-1; D unresolved. This CDR3 contains 12 residues. V dropped 6 bases and J dropped 5 bases, with 13 bases sitting between them. CDR1 is SQVTM and CDR2 is ANQGSEA in the germline V gene. The CDR3 DNA sequence: TGCAGCGTGGGAGGAGGACTTTATGGCTACACCTTC. This gives the protein CSVGGGLYGYTF.

The chain has TRBV9 and TRBJ2-7; D unclear. The CDR3 has 13 residues. Deletions cut 1 base from V and 2 bases from J, with 7 bases between. CDR1 is SGDLS and CDR2 is YYNGEE in the germline V gene. CDR3 DNA: TGTGCCAGCAGCGTAAGTGAGCCCTACGAGCAGTACTTC. This encodes CASSVSEPYEQYF.

The chain links TRBV13 to TRBJ1-2, with a tentative D call TRBD1 (5 bases). Per germline, CDR1 PRHDT and CDR2 FYEKMQ (reference sequence). With 2 bases removed from V and 2 bases from J, the gap between germline ends came to 15 bases. The CDR3 loop spans 16 amino acids. CDR3 in amino acids: CASSLIGYGGNYGYTF. CDR3 coding DNA: TGTGCCAGCAGCTTAATAGGTTATGGGGGAAACTATGGCTACACCTTC.

J is TRBJ2-6 and V is TRBV5-1; 7 nucleotides agree with TRBD2. Germline trimming cut 2 bases from V and 2 bases from J; bases unmatched to any gene: 1. Germline V gives CDR1 SGHRS, CDR2 YFSETQ. The CDR3 spans 15 residues. The CDR3 region is CASSFTSAGANVLTF. CDR3 sequence (DNA): TGCGCCAGCAGCTTTACTAGCGCTGGGGCCAACGTCCTGACTTTC.

This chain links TRBV5-4 with TRBJ2-7; possibly TRBD1 or TRBD2 for D (5 bases each). The CDR3 is 14 amino acids. With 5 bases removed from V and 0 bases from J, the gap between germline ends came to 12 bases. From germline, CDR1 is SGHNT and CDR2 YYREEE (reference sequence). CDR3 bases: TGTGCCAGCAGTCCGGGACGGACCTCCTACGAGCAGTACTTC. Translating it yields CASSPGRTSYEQYF.

This clone has only one observation. A read error may produce the germline difference seen at one junction end. The chain employs TRBV28 and TRBJ2-7; TRBD1 agrees at 9 bases. Germline lookup yields CDR1 MDHEN and CDR2 SYDVKM. The CDR3 totals 13 residues. The CDR3 coding sequence is TGTGCCAGCAGCCTCCGCCGGGACAGGGCTTGGGACTTC. This gives the protein CASSLRRDRAWDF.

The V and J genes are TRBV6-9 and TRBJ2-4; TRBD1 matches at 7 bases. The CDR3 has 15 amino acids. V was pared by 6 bases and J by 8 bases, with 13 bases of the junction left unmatched. The germline V gene encodes CDR1 MNHGY and CDR2 SVAAGI. CDR3 coding DNA: TGTGCCAGCAGGAGACAGGGAAATGGGGTAGACATTCAGTACTTC. Residues: CASRRQGNGVDIQYF.

To note about this clone: This sample also contains other DNA sequences that code for the same CDR3. This rearrangement joins TRBV5-8 to TRBJ1-2, with a weak D call TRBD1 (5 bases). The germline V gene encodes CDR1 SGHTS and CDR2 YDEGEE. Trimming cost V 2 bases and J 4 bases, with 9 bases left between them. CDR3 length: 13 residues. Here the CDR3 DNA reads TGTGCCAGCAGCTTAGACAGCCTCTATGGCTACACCTTC. Residues: CASSLDSLYGYTF.

The chain carries TRBV11-2 and TRBJ1-2, with D unclear. V dropped 2 bases and J dropped 2 bases, with 6 bases sitting between them. Germline V gives CDR1 SGHAT, CDR2 FQNNGV. The CDR3 spans 13 residues. Here the CDR3 reads CASSLKWNYGYTF. The CDR3 nucleotides are TGTGCCAGCAGCTTAAAGTGGAACTATGGCTACACCTTC.

The rearrangement uses TRBV6-6 and TRBJ2-5; 8 bases line up with TRBD2. CDR1 is MNHNY, CDR2 SVGAGI, per germline (reference sequence). V gave up 7 bases and J gave up 5 bases; unmatched junction bases: 0. This CDR3 is built from 11 residues. The CDR3 sequence is CASTGGETQYF. CDR3 nucleotide sequence: TGTGCCAGCACGGGGGGGGAGACCCAGTACTTC.

This clone was detected only a few times. The chain has TRBV5-8 and TRBJ2-7; no definite D call. The CDR3 runs to 11 residues. CDR1 is SGHTS and CDR2 is YDEGEE in the germline V gene. V dropped 1 base and J dropped 6 bases, with 5 bases sitting between them. This CDR3 reads CASSLWREQYF. CDR3 bases: TGTGCCAGCAGCTTGTGGCGCGAGCAGTACTTC.

This sequence joins TRBV11-2 and TRBJ2-7, with D possibly TRBD1 on 6 matching bases. Deletions cut 5 bases from V and 5 bases from J, with 19 bases between. The CDR3 spans 15 residues. CDR1 is SGHAT and CDR2 is FQNNGV in the germline V gene. The CDR3 DNA follows: TGTGCCAGCAGCGCTCAGGGGAGTCTCAGCCACGAGCAGTACTTC. It yields the protein CASSAQGSLSHEQYF.

This chain links TRBV28 with TRBJ2-1, with a possible D match to TRBD1 (6 bases). The CDR3 is made up of 14 amino acids. Germline CDR1 reads MDHEN; CDR2 reads SYDVKM. V lost 2 bases to trimming and J lost 6 bases, with 11 bases between them. The CDR3 loop reads CASSLLAGVNEQFF. The CDR3 nucleotides are TGTGCCAGCAGTTTACTGGCAGGGGTCAATGAGCAGTTCTTC. Drawing the rest from reference TRBV28 and TRBJ2-1, the complete variable domain is DVKVTQSSRYLVKRTGEKVFLECVQDMDHENMFWYRQDPGLGLRLIYFSYDVKMKEKGDIPEGYSVSREKKERFSLILESASTNQTSMYLCASSLLAGVNEQFFGPGTRLTVL.

The chain joins TRBV7-2 to TRBJ2-5, with D possibly being TRBD1 (6 bases). V lost 5 bases and J lost 0, with 10 bases in between. Germline V gene lookup returns CDR1 SGHTA and CDR2 FQGNSA. The CDR3 is 14 residues long. CDR3 amino acids: CASSVGADQETQYF. CDR3 coding DNA: TGTGCCAGCAGCGTGGGGGCCGACCAAGAGACCCAGTACTTC.

This chain joins TRBV30 and TRBJ1-1; tentatively, D is TRBD1 (6 bases). Germline V gene sequence: CDR1 GTSNPN, CDR2 SVGIG (reference sequence). This CDR3 contains 14 residues. Trimming stripped 3 bases from V and 3 bases from J, with 14 bases between. The CDR3 loop is CAWRGWGADTEAFF. In DNA form, the CDR3 reads TGTGCCTGGAGGGGCTGGGGGGCGGACACTGAAGCTTTCTTT. The full variable domain, its missing parts supplied by reference TRBV30 and TRBJ1-1, is SQTIHQWPATLVQPVGSPLSLECTVEGTSNPNLYWYRQAAGRGLQLLFYSVGIGQISSEVPQNLSASRPQDRQFILSSKKLLLSDSGFYLCAWRGWGADTEAFFGQGTRLTVV.

DNA for the CDR3: TGTGCCAGCAGTGGAGGACAGGCCCAGAACACTGAAGCTTTCTTT. Protein product: CASSGGQAQNTEAFF. The rearrangement joins TRBV6-1 to TRBJ1-1; 7 positions agree with TRBD1. Per the germline V gene, CDR1 is MNHNS and CDR2 is SASEGT. J was trimmed by 1 base and V by 4 bases; bases with no gene match: 6. This CDR3 has 15 amino acids.

The rearrangement uses TRBV3-1 (or the pseudogene TRBV3-2) and TRBJ1-2, with a tentative D call TRBD1 (5 bases). Germline CDR1 LGHDT, CDR2 YNNKEL (reference sequence). CDR3 length: 13 amino acids. Trimming removed 0 bases from V and 8 bases from J, with 10 bases in between. The CDR3 DNA follows: TGTGCCAGCAGCCAAGATCAGCCAGGGGGCTACACCTTC. Its protein product is CASSQDQPGGYTF.

The J gene is TRBJ2-1, the V gene TRBV9, with D perhaps TRBD2 (6 bases). The V end lost 4 bases, the J end lost 8 bases, and 13 bases lay between the germline ends. CDR1 and CDR2 (germline): SGDLS, YYNGEE. This CDR3 is built from 13 residues. CDR3 coding DNA: TGTGCCAGCAGCAAGACTAGTAGCGATGAGCAGTTCTTC. Protein: CASSKTSSDEQFF.

The gene calls are TRBV3-1 (or the pseudogene TRBV3-2) and TRBJ1-4; possible D gene TRBD1, 5 bases. Germline V gives CDR1 LGHDT, CDR2 YNNKEL (reference sequence). The CDR3 contains 16 residues. V was cut by 3 bases and J by 2 bases, with 13 bases left in between. The CDR3 DNA reads TGTGCCAGCAGCCACCTCCAGGGCTCCACTAATGAAAAACTGTTTTTT. Residues: CASSHLQGSTNEKLFF.

There are a few counts of this clone. The chain has TRBV5-4 and TRBJ2-1; the D gene is possibly TRBD2 (6 bases). The germline V and J ends were trimmed by 3 bases and 4 bases, with 11 bases remaining between them. Per the germline V gene, CDR1 is SGHNT and CDR2 is YYREEE (reference sequence). The CDR3 has 14 amino acids. The CDR3 loop reads CASSSRGSYNEQFF. The CDR3 nucleotides read TGTGCCAGCAGCTCACGGGGGAGTTACAATGAGCAGTTCTTC. Looking up the rest from reference TRBV5-4 and TRBJ2-1 gives the full variable domain: ETGVTQSPTHLIKTRGQQVTLRCSSQSGHNTVSWYQQALGQGPQFIFQYYREEENGRGNFPPRFSGLQFPNYSSELNVNALELDDSALYLCASSSRGSYNEQFFGPGTRLTVL.

The V and J genes are TRBV15 and TRBJ2-7; possible D gene TRBD2, 6 bases. Per the germline V gene, CDR1 is LNHNV and CDR2 is YYDKDF (reference sequence). The V end was cut by 1 base, the J end by 2 bases, with 9 bases between. This CDR3 is 14 amino acids long. CDR3 protein: CATSRGREAYEQYF. The CDR3 region has the DNA TGTGCCACCAGCAGAGGCAGGGAGGCCTACGAGCAGTACTTC.

V and J are TRBV18 and TRBJ1-3; 10 positions agree with TRBD1. The V gene end was trimmed by 3 bases and the J gene end by 5 bases; junction bases not matched to a gene: 4. CDR3 length: 15 residues. Germline V gene sequence: CDR1 KGHSH, CDR2 LQKENI. The CDR3 nucleotides read TGTGCCAGCTCACCGGACAGGGGGTCTCGAAACACCATATATTTT. As protein: CASSPDRGSRNTIYF. Filled out from reference TRBV18 and TRBJ1-3, the complete variable domain reads NAGVMQNPRHLVRRRGQEARLRCSPMKGHSHVYWYRQLPEEGLKFMVYLQKENIIDESGMPKERFSAEFPKEGPSILRIQQVVRGDSAAYFCASSPDRGSRNTIYFGEGSWLTVV.

This clone was counted a few times. The genes are TRBV5-1 and TRBJ2-7; D possibly corresponds to TRBD1 (5 bases). Germline CDR1 reads SGHRS; CDR2 reads YFSETQ. The CDR3 consists of 15 residues. V was shortened by 0 bases and J by 5 bases, with 15 bases between the two germline ends. CDR3 region: CASSLVGVSPDEQYF. The CDR3 DNA sequence: TGCGCCAGCAGCTTGGTAGGGGTATCACCGGACGAGCAGTACTTC.

This rearrangement joins TRBV18 to TRBJ2-6, with D possibly matching TRBD1 (5 bases). Per the germline V gene, CDR1 is KGHSH and CDR2 is LQKENI. V shed 3 bases and J shed 19 bases, with 16 bases lying between them. The CDR3 sequence is 12 residues long. The CDR3 loop reads CASSPEQGPLTF. The CDR3 nucleotides are TGTGCCAGCTCACCGGAGCAGGGCCCTCTAACTTTC.